The next 16 T cell receptor beta chains were all read from a single sample in a study of radiotherapy plus CTLA-4 blockade in lung cancer. TCRdb's table, derived via immunoSEQ multiplex PCR, lists solely in-frame clones and lacks some. The sample has 85,000 to 90,000 clones; around 90% are singletons. This specimen was peripheral blood, taken from a patient treated with radiotherapy plus ipilimumab. The receptor source for this set is a human donor with non-small cell lung cancer that progressed on radiotherapy plus ipilimumab.

The V gene is TRBV9, the J gene TRBJ2-5, with TRBD2 matching over 11 bases. V gave up 0 bases and J gave up 5 bases; unmatched junction bases: 6. CDR1 and CDR2 (germline): SGDLS, YYNGEE. CDR3 length: 16 residues. The CDR3 reads CASSVALAGVGETQYF. CDR3 nucleotide sequence: TGTGCCAGCAGCGTAGCACTAGCGGGAGTTGGGGAGACCCAGTACTTC.

The chain links TRBV6-1 to TRBJ2-2; D is perhaps TRBD1 (5 bases). The CDR3 runs to 15 residues. V was cut by 4 bases and J by 0 bases, with 9 bases left in between. Germline V gives CDR1 MNHNS, CDR2 SASEGT. The CDR3, as DNA: TGTGCCAGCAGTGTGCAGGGATCGAACACCGGGGAGCTGTTTTTT. It encodes CASSVQGSNTGELFF.

The chain has TRBV29-1 and TRBJ2-7, with no clear D. CDR1 and CDR2 (germline): SQVTM, ANQGSEA. V was shortened by 4 bases and J by 4 bases, with 8 bases between the two germline ends. The length of the CDR3 is 11 residues. Here the CDR3 DNA reads TGCAGCGTTGCCTTTATGTACGAGCAGTACTTC. It translates to CSVAFMYEQYF.

This clone was counted a single time. The gene calls are TRBV30 and TRBJ1-1; unclear D gene. The CDR3 runs 13 residues. Germline V CDR1 and CDR2: GTSNPN, SVGIG (reference sequence). V was shortened by 5 bases and J by 4 bases, with 14 bases between the two germline ends. CDR3 in DNA: TGTGCCTGGCTTTTAGAATTTCGCACTGAAGCTTTCTTT. Amino acid sequence: CAWLLEFRTEAFF.

V gene TRBV11-2 combines with J gene TRBJ2-7; 8 bases agree with TRBD1. This CDR3 has 15 amino acids. Unmatched junction bases numbered 5, after V lost 2 bases and J lost 2 bases. Germline CDR1 SGHAT, CDR2 FQNNGV. The CDR3 DNA sequence: TGTGCCAGCAGCTTAAGCGGACAGGGAACCTACGAGCAGTACTTC. Amino acids: CASSLSGQGTYEQYF.

The rearrangement uses TRBV18 and TRBJ2-1; 7 bases are a match to TRBD2. The germline V gene encodes CDR1 KGHSH and CDR2 LQKENI. The V segment lost 2 bases and the J segment 5 bases; nucleotides outside the gene matches: 6. CDR3 length equals 15 residues. The CDR3 DNA follows: TGTGCCAGCTCACCAGGGGCTAGCGGAAACAATGAGCAGTTCTTC. It codes for CASSPGASGNNEQFF. The full variable domain, its missing parts supplied by reference TRBV18 and TRBJ2-1, is NAGVMQNPRHLVRRRGQEARLRCSPMKGHSHVYWYRQLPEEGLKFMVYLQKENIIDESGMPKERFSAEFPKEGPSILRIQQVVRGDSAAYFCASSPGASGNNEQFFGPGTRLTVL.

The chain employs TRBV25-1 and TRBJ2-1; weak D call: TRBD2 (6 bases). This CDR3 has 16 residues. CDR1 and CDR2 from the germline V gene are MGHDK and SYGVNS. Deletions cut 3 bases from V and 4 bases from J, with 16 bases between. CDR3: CASSDMRGSLYNEQFF. DNA for the CDR3: TGTGCCAGCAGTGATATGCGGGGCTCTCTATACAATGAGCAGTTCTTC.

This chain uses TRBV20-1 with TRBJ1-1, with unresolved D. Between the trimmed V and J ends, which lost 6 bases and 4 bases, there was a span of 9 bases. The germline gives CDR1 DFQATT, CDR2 SNEGSKA (reference sequence). The CDR3 runs to 11 residues. The CDR3 DNA reads TGCAGTGCCCAAGCCGGCACTGAAGCTTTCTTT. This gives the protein CSAQAGTEAFF.

V is TRBV19 and J is TRBJ2-2; no reliable D call. V lost 7 bases, J lost 7 bases, and 7 bases lay in between. Looked up from germline, CDR1 is LNHDA and CDR2 is SQIVND (reference sequence). The CDR3 consists of 11 residues. CDR3 in amino acids: CASIRGGELFF. In DNA form, the CDR3 reads TGTGCCAGTATCCGTGGCGGGGAGCTGTTTTTT. The full variable domain, its missing parts supplied by reference TRBV19 and TRBJ2-2, is DGGITQSPKYLFRKEGQNVTLSCEQNLNHDAMYWYRQDPGQGLRLIYYSQIVNDFQKGDIAEGYSVSREKKESFPLTVTSAQKNPTAFYLCASIRGGELFFGEGSRLTVL.

The chain is built from TRBV6-5 and TRBJ2-5; TRBD2 matches 9 bases. From germline, CDR1 is MNHEY and CDR2 SVGAGI. The CDR3 spans 16 residues. J gave up 2 bases and V 0 bases, and 4 bases lay outside the gene matches. The CDR3 here is CASSYSRAGGQETQYF. In DNA form, the CDR3 reads TGTGCCAGCAGTTACTCGAGGGCGGGAGGGCAAGAGACCCAGTACTTC.

V is TRBV7-8 and J is TRBJ2-7; no reliable D call. Per germline, CDR1 SGHVS and CDR2 FQNEAQ. Trimming removed 5 bases from V and 4 bases from J, with 15 bases in between. The CDR3 totals 14 residues. As DNA, the CDR3 is TGTGCCAGCAGCCCCCAAGGACCGCCTTACGAGCAGTACTTC. This translates into CASSPQGPPYEQYF.

The V call is TRBV6-6, the J call TRBJ2-5, with 7 bases aligning to TRBD2. Per the germline V gene, CDR1 is MNHNY and CDR2 is SVGAGI (reference sequence). V dropped 6 bases and J dropped 4; count of bases not matched to a gene: 8. The CDR3 extends over 14 amino acids. The CDR3 DNA reads as TGTGCCAGCAGCTCCTCGACGGGAGGAGAGACCCAGTACTTC. Translated, it gives CASSSSTGGETQYF.

This chain connects TRBV25-1 to TRBJ2-5; no clear D. The germline gives CDR1 MGHDK, CDR2 SYGVNS. The CDR3 has 16 amino acids. Trimming removed 3 bases at V and 0 bases at J, with 14 bases between. The CDR3 spells CASSDPTPSNQETQYF. In DNA form, the CDR3 reads TGTGCCAGCAGTGATCCGACGCCGTCAAACCAAGAGACCCAGTACTTC.

The gene calls are TRBV19 and TRBJ2-1; no clear D. V was clipped by 2 bases and J by 5 bases, with 4 bases between them. Germline assignment: CDR1 LNHDA and CDR2 SQIVND (reference sequence). CDR3 length: 12 residues. The CDR3 sequence is CASSIRDNEQFF. CDR3 DNA: TGTGCCAGTAGTATAAGGGACAATGAGCAGTTCTTC.

The V gene is TRBV5-1, the J gene TRBJ2-7; D perhaps matches TRBD2 (5 bases). Trimming cost V 0 bases and J 6 bases, with 10 bases left between them. The CDR3 extends over 13 amino acids. Germline CDR1 and CDR2: SGHRS and YFSETQ. DNA for the CDR3: TGCGCCAGCAGCTTGGCCGGGGTACTCGAGCAGTACTTC. Protein: CASSLAGVLEQYF.

This clone has a single count. V is TRBV5-1 and J is TRBJ2-7; D is undetermined. Germline-derived CDR1 and CDR2 are SGHRS and YFSETQ. The germline V and J ends were trimmed by 2 bases and 5 bases, with 11 bases remaining between them. This CDR3 spans 13 amino acids. DNA of the CDR3: TGCGCCAGCAGCTTCGGTAAAGGTGACGAGCAGTACTTC. Residues: CASSFGKGDEQYF. Drawing the rest from reference TRBV5-1 and TRBJ2-7, the complete variable domain is KAGVTQTPRYLIKTRGQQVTLSCSPISGHRSVSWYQQTPGQGLQFLFEYFSETQRNKGNFPGRFSGRQFSNSRSEMNVSTLELGDSALYLCASSFGKGDEQYFGPGTRLTVT.